The TCR beta chain under discussion was sequenced for a study of cytomegalovirus exposure and HLA in healthy donors. In the case of this clone: Its target is unknown.

Study-level results: A later analysis reportedly found fewer N-insertions in an Asian-associated ancestry cluster than the roughly 670-donor mean.

13 Jbeta primers and 60 Vbeta primers were used for the PCR. Sequenced by immunoSEQ multiplex PCR; TCRdb stores in-frame clones only, minus some. The sample yields about 130,000 clones, around 75% seen once. The sequence came from a man under 40 in good health and CMV-seronegative. Sequenced material: PBMCs.

CDR3 region: CASSIDYTGELFF. The DNA of the CDR3 is TGTGCCAGTAGTATAGACTATACCGGGGAGCTGTTTTTT. J is TRBJ2-2 and V is TRBV19; D not resolved. The CDR3 loop spans 13 amino acids. Germline-derived CDR1 and CDR2 are LNHDA and SQIVND (reference sequence). Trimming stripped 0 bases from V and 5 bases from J, with 4 bases between.